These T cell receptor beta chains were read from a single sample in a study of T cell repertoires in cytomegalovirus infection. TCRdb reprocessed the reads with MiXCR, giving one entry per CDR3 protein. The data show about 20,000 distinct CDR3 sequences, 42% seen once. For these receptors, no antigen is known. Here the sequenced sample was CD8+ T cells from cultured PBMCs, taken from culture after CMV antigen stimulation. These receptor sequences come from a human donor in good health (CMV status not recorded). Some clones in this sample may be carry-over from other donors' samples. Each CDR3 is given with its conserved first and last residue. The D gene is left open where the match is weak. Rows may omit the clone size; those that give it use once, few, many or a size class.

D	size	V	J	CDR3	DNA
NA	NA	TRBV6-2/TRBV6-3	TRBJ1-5	CASSLRLTGSGFPQHF	TGTGCCAGCAGCCTACGACTGACAGGTTCGGGGTTCCCCCAGCATTTT
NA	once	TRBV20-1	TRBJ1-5	CSASIGGRQPQHF	TGCAGTGCTAGTATCGGGGGACGCCAGCCCCAGCATTTT
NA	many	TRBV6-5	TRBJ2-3	CASRGVAATDTQYF	TGTGCCAGCAGGGGGGTAGCGGCCACAGATACGCAGTATTTT
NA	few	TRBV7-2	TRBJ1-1	CASSLATLGTEAFF	TGTGCCAGCAGCTTAGCGACCTTAGGAACAGAAGCTTTCTTT
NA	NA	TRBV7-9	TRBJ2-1	CASSQQRENEQFF	TGTGCCAGCAGCCAACAACGGGAAAATGAGCAGTTCTTC
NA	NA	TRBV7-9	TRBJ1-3	CASSRLSSGNTIYF	TGTGCCAGCAGCAGACTCAGCTCTGGAAACACCATATATTTT
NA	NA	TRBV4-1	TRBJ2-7	CASSQEGSQDDEQYF	TGCGCCAGCAGCCAAGAGGGTTCGCAGGACGACGAGCAGTACTTC
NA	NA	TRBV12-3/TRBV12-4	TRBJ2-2	CASSQGSGELFF	TGTGCCAGCAGTCAGGGATCCGGGGAGCTGTTTTTT
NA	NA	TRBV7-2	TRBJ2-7	CASSRLAQDEQYF	TGTGCCAGCAGCCGTCTCGCCCAGGACGAGCAGTACTTC
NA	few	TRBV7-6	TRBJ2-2	CASSLFRPPGELFF	TGTGCCAGCAGCTTATTTCGCCCGCCCGGCGAGCTGTTTTTT
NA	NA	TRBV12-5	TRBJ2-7	CASGLAPSYEQYF	TGTGCTAGTGGTTTGGCGCCCTCCTACGAGCAGTACTTC
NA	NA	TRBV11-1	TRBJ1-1	CASSLTGNEAFF	TGTGCCAGCAGCTTGACAGGTAATGAAGCTTTCTTT
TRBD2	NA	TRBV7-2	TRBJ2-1	CASSPGLAGAEQFF	TGTGCCAGCAGCCCAGGACTAGCGGGTGCTGAGCAGTTCTTC
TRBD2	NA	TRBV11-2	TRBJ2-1	CASSFGSGSYNEQFF	TGTGCCAGCAGCTTTGGTAGCGGGAGCTACAATGAGCAGTTCTTC
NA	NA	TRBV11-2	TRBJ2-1	CASSLSFPGNEQFF	TGTGCCAGCAGCTTATCGTTCCCGGGCAATGAGCAGTTCTTC
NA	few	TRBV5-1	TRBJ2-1	CASSIPGIHNEQFF	TGCGCCAGCAGCATTCCCGGGATACACAATGAGCAGTTCTTC
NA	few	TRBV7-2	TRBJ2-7	CASGLIGYEQYF	TGTGCCAGCGGGTTGATTGGGTACGAGCAGTACTTC
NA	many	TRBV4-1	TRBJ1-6	CASSQDRTNYNSPLHF	TGCGCCAGCAGCCAAGATCGGACAAACTATAATTCACCCCTCCACTTT